This passage covers 23 T cell receptor beta chains from one sample sequenced in a study of blood T cell repertoires in COVID-19. Data came from immunoSEQ multiplex PCR; TCRdb stores just in-frame clones and leaves some out. The sample holds some 250,000 clones, approximately 80% seen once. The sequencing sample was made of peripheral blood. The receptors derive from an elderly woman with COVID-19, enrolled during active disease.

The V call is TRBV30, the J call TRBJ1-6; D possibly corresponds to TRBD1 (5 bases). Trimming left V 3 bases short and J 0 bases short, with 15 bases between. The length of the CDR3 is 17 residues. CDR1 and CDR2 (germline): GTSNPN, SVGIG (reference sequence). CDR3: CAWSKGYLSSYNSPLHF. The CDR3 nucleotides read TGTGCCTGGAGCAAGGGGTACCTAAGCTCCTATAATTCACCCCTCCACTTT.

This clone occurred a few times. V and J are TRBV10-1 and TRBJ2-1; D is perhaps TRBD1 (5 bases). The V and J ends lost 5 bases and 1 base respectively, with 9 bases between them. Germline-derived CDR1 and CDR2 are WNHNN and SYGVQD (reference sequence). This CDR3 region has 14 residues. The CDR3 here is CASSRGASYNEQFF. DNA of the CDR3: TGCGCCAGCAGTAGGGGTGCTTCCTACAATGAGCAGTTCTTC.

The chain employs TRBV6-4 and TRBJ2-3; D remains ambiguous. V lost 4 bases and J 4 bases, leaving 12 bases between the germline ends. Looked up from germline, CDR1 is MRHNA and CDR2 is SNTAGT. This CDR3 contains 14 residues. This chain's CDR3 is CASSANPPPDTQYF. The CDR3 nucleotides are TGTGCCAGCAGTGCTAACCCCCCCCCAGATACGCAGTATTTT.

This clone was picked up one time. V is TRBV10-3 and J is TRBJ1-3, with a weak D call TRBD1 (6 bases). Trimming took 9 bases from V and 1 from J, leaving 10 bases between them. Germline V gene data show CDR1 as ENHRY and CDR2 as SYGVKD. CDR3 size: 13 residues. The CDR3: CAIGGDSGNTIYF. CDR3 sequence (DNA): TGTGCCATAGGGGGGGATTCTGGAAACACCATATATTTT.

This clone was counted a few times. The V gene is TRBV5-1, the J gene TRBJ1-1; 8 bases fit TRBD1. The CDR3 length is 14 residues. With 3 bases clipped from V and 0 bases from J, the junction kept 1 base outside the gene matches. Germline CDR1 is SGHRS and CDR2 is YFSETQ. The CDR3 here is CASSWDRMNTEAFF. In nucleotides, the CDR3 is TGCGCCAGCAGCTGGGACAGGATGAACACTGAAGCTTTCTTT. The variable domain in full, with the rest retrieved from reference TRBV5-1 and TRBJ1-1, is KAGVTQTPRYLIKTRGQQVTLSCSPISGHRSVSWYQQTPGQGLQFLFEYFSETQRNKGNFPGRFSGRQFSNSRSEMNVSTLELGDSALYLCASSWDRMNTEAFFGQGTRLTVV.

The chain couples TRBV28 to TRBJ2-2, with D perhaps TRBD1 (6 bases). V lost 4 bases and J 1 base, leaving 10 bases between the germline ends. Germline loops: CDR1 MDHEN, CDR2 SYDVKM. The CDR3 spans 15 residues. The CDR3 DNA follows: TGTGCCAGCAGTTGGGGACACAAGAACACCGGGGAGCTGTTTTTT. Translated, it gives CASSWGHKNTGELFF.

J is TRBJ1-5 and V is TRBV7-9; D ambiguous. Trimming removed 1 base from V and 6 bases from J, with 10 bases in between. Germline CDR1 is SEHNR and CDR2 is FQNEAQ (reference sequence). The CDR3 contains 14 residues. The CDR3 is CASSLGSPGQPQHF. DNA of the CDR3: TGTGCCAGCAGCTTAGGATCCCCCGGTCAGCCCCAGCATTTT. Combining the CDR3 with reference TRBV7-9 and TRBJ1-5 gives the whole variable domain DTGVSQNPRHKITKRGQNVTFRCDPISEHNRLYWYRQTLGQGPEFLTYFQNEAQLEKSRLLSDRFSAERPKGSFSTLEIQRTEQGDSAMYLCASSLGSPGQPQHFGDGTRLSIL.

This rearrangement joins TRBV5-1 to TRBJ1-5; TRBD1 might be the D (6 bases). Per germline, CDR1 SGHRS and CDR2 YFSETQ. The CDR3 spans 16 residues. Trimming shortened V by 0 bases and J by 0 bases, and 10 bases separated the two germline ends. CDR3 sequence (DNA): TGCGCCAGCAGCTTGGGGGCAGGGGATAGCAATCAGCCCCAGCATTTT. Its translation is CASSLGAGDSNQPQHF.

The chain couples TRBV6-5 to TRBJ1-2; D is perhaps TRBD1 (6 bases). CDR1 and CDR2 from the germline V gene are MNHEY and SVGAGI. This CDR3 has 14 residues. The V gene lost 5 bases and the J gene lost 5 bases, with 15 bases spanning the gap. The CDR3 DNA sequence: TGTGCCAGCAGTCCCTCGCGACAGGATTATGGCTACACCTTC. It codes for CASSPSRQDYGYTF.

The table lists this clone with a count of one. The genes are TRBV11-3 and TRBJ2-3; weak D call: TRBD2 (7 bases). Between the trimmed V and J ends, which lost 2 bases and 3 bases, there was a span of 9 bases. The CDR3 is 14 residues long. Looked up from germline, CDR1 is SGHNT and CDR2 is YENEEA. CDR3 coding DNA: TGTGCCAGCAGCTTAAGGGGGGGAACAGATACGCAGTATTTT. This gives the protein CASSLRGGTDTQYF.

V gene TRBV10-3 combines with J gene TRBJ2-7; D might be TRBD1 (5 bases). From germline, CDR1 is ENHRY and CDR2 SYGVKD. Trimming shortened V by 10 bases and J by 0 bases, and 16 bases separated the two germline ends. The CDR3 contains 14 residues. The CDR3 region is CASRSERGSYEQYF. The CDR3 nucleotides read TGTGCCAGCCGGAGCGAAAGGGGCTCCTACGAGCAGTACTTC.

The chain combines TRBV7-3 with TRBJ1-1; no definite D call. The CDR3 length is 13 residues. In germline, CDR1 is SGHTA, CDR2 FQGTGA. V was pared by 6 bases and J by 0 bases, with 8 bases between. CDR3 loop: CASRRSLNTEAFF. The CDR3, as DNA: TGTGCCAGCAGGAGATCACTGAACACTGAAGCTTTCTTT.

This clone appeared a few times. The V gene is TRBV3-1 (or the pseudogene TRBV3-2), the J gene TRBJ1-2; TRBD1 matches 7 bases. Trimming cost V 4 bases and J 6 bases; bases outside gene matches: 8. The length of the CDR3 is 14 residues. Germline values: CDR1 LGHDT, CDR2 YNNKEL (reference sequence). This CDR3 is CASSRQGPSNGYTF. The CDR3 DNA reads TGTGCCAGCAGCCGACAGGGCCCGTCCAATGGCTACACCTTC.

This clone was detected only once. The chain links TRBV11-3 to TRBJ2-1; D unresolved. From germline, CDR1 is SGHNT and CDR2 YENEEA. The CDR3 is 11 amino acids. Trimming removed 5 bases at V and 5 bases at J, with 4 bases between. The CDR3 sequence: CASSADNEQFF. In DNA, the CDR3 is TGTGCCAGCAGCGCGGACAATGAGCAGTTCTTC.

The DNA for the CDR3 is TGTGCCAGCAGCTTAACAGGACACAGCAATCAGCCCCAGCATTTT. It translates to CASSLTGHSNQPQHF. The chain has TRBV7-3 and TRBJ1-5; tentative D call: TRBD1 (5 bases). Germline CDR1 reads SGHTA; CDR2 reads FQGTGA. This CDR3 has 15 amino acids. V was pared by 0 bases and J by 1 base, with 7 bases between.

The V gene is TRBV12-3 or TRBV12-4, the J gene TRBJ1-1; D unclear. This CDR3 contains 12 residues. V lost 3 bases and J 4 bases, leaving 6 bases between the germline ends. CDR3 bases: TGTGCCAGCAGTTTTGGGAGCACTGAAGCTTTCTTT. Translated, it gives CASSFGSTEAFF.

The chain couples TRBV28 to TRBJ1-5; TRBD1 is a possible D gene (5 bases). Germline-derived CDR1 and CDR2 are MDHEN and SYDVKM. The CDR3 spans 15 residues. The germline V and J ends were trimmed by 2 bases and 4 bases, with 12 bases remaining between them. CDR3 DNA sequence: TGTGCCAGCAGTTTAGGGGGGACGTCTAATCAGCCCCAGCATTTT. Protein: CASSLGGTSNQPQHF.

The chain employs TRBV6-6 and TRBJ2-3; perhaps TRBD2 as D (6 bases). There are 14 residues in the CDR3. Trimming cost V 5 bases and J 3 bases, with 12 bases left between them. Germline loops: CDR1 MNHNY, CDR2 SVGAGI (reference sequence). This CDR3 reads CASSTTGGTDTQYF. The CDR3 DNA sequence: TGTGCCAGCAGTACCACCGGGGGAACAGATACGCAGTATTTT.

This clone was seen more than once but under ten times. The junction shows a germline mismatch at one end, possibly a read error. The chain carries TRBV7-9 and TRBJ2-1, with 12 nucleotides matching TRBD2. The germline V gene has CDR1 SEHNR and CDR2 FQNEAQ (reference sequence). The CDR3 runs to 15 residues. CDR3 coding DNA: TGTGCCAGCAGCCTAGCGGGGGGGCGTAACAATGAGCAGTTCTTC. This sequence encodes CASSLAGGRNNEQFF.

The chain joins TRBV5-1 to TRBJ1-1; TRBD1 is a possible D gene (5 bases). Trimming pared 0 bases from V and 1 base from J, leaving 7 bases between. The CDR3 consists of 14 residues. Germline CDR1 reads SGHRS; CDR2 reads YFSETQ. The CDR3 sequence: CASSLATANTEAFF. CDR3 DNA sequence: TGCGCCAGCAGCTTGGCGACAGCGAACACTGAAGCTTTCTTT.

This clone has more than one count but fewer than ten. CDR3: CASSLYGGTYEQYF. DNA of the CDR3: TGTGCCAGCAGTTTATACGGGGGGACCTACGAGCAGTACTTC. V and J are TRBV27 and TRBJ2-7; 7 nucleotides match TRBD2. Germline V lookup: CDR1 MNHEY, CDR2 SMNVEV (reference sequence). V lost 1 base to trimming and J lost 2 bases; unmatched junction nucleotides: 2. The CDR3 totals 14 residues.

This clone was counted a single time. The rearrangement links TRBV7-2 to TRBJ2-4; a possible D gene is TRBD2 (5 bases). Germline values: CDR1 SGHTA, CDR2 FQGNSA. V was clipped by 8 bases and J by 0 bases, with 14 bases between them. CDR3 length equals 15 residues. This chain's CDR3 is CASGEGSLAKNIQYF. The CDR3 region has the DNA TGTGCCAGCGGGGAAGGGAGTCTAGCCAAAAACATTCAGTACTTC. The variable domain in full, completed from reference TRBV7-2 and TRBJ2-4, reads GAGVSQSPSNKVTEKGKDVELRCDPISGHTALYWYRQSLGQGLEFLIYFQGNSAPDKSGLPSDRFSAERTGGSVSTLTIQRTQQEDSAVYLCASGEGSLAKNIQYFGAGTRLSVL.

The J gene is TRBJ1-5, the V gene TRBV3-1 (or the pseudogene TRBV3-2); D may be TRBD1 (6 bases). CDR3 size: 14 residues. Trimming left V 6 bases short and J 5 bases short, with 14 bases between. Germline lookup yields CDR1 LGHDT and CDR2 YNNKEL (reference sequence). In DNA, the CDR3 is TGTGCCAGCAGTCAGGACAGATACTATCAGCCCCAGCATTTT. Translating gives CASSQDRYYQPQHF.